The rows below give T cell receptor beta chains drawn from one sample of a study of HIV-infected patients and healthy controls. One entry per CDR3 protein, called by TCRdb with MiXCR from the 5' RACE reads. Among around 4,300 distinct CDR3 sequences listed, roughly 8% were seen once. Source: blood, taken before antiretroviral therapy. The origin of the receptors is an adult with HIV infection. Both conserved end residues are trimmed from each CDR3.

V: TRBV6-1; CDR3: ASNERANQPQH
V: TRBV11-2; CDR3: ASSLQGSDTQY
V: TRBV6-6; CDR3: ASTPSKGRDETQY
V: TRBV6-5; CDR3: ASSSGTGVSEQY
V: TRBV5-1; CDR3: ASSAGQGESSYEQY
V: TRBV7-2; CDR3: ASTPQGGNQPQH
V: TRBV19; CDR3: ASTEATTQY
V: TRBV12-3/TRBV12-4; CDR3: ASSFRRLEQY
V: TRBV28; CDR3: ASTSGGANEKLF
V: TRBV20-1; CDR3: SDTRATNEKLF
V: TRBV7-7; CDR3: ASSPGRTDTQY
V: TRBV7-3; CDR3: ASSSGTGYYNEQF
V: TRBV5-1; CDR3: ASSLWTGSSYEQY
V: TRBV7-2; CDR3: ASSLSSARDEQF
V: TRBV7-9; CDR3: ASSLGQGTSNYGYT
V: TRBV6-5; CDR3: ASRPDGFGTYEQY
V: TRBV19; CDR3: ASSDERGLSGNTIY
V: TRBV6-5; CDR3: ASSYGYSVPWYEQF
V: TRBV9; CDR3: ASTRLETGRWNTEAF
V: TRBV3-1; CDR3: ASGVNSPLH
V: TRBV12-3/TRBV12-4; CDR3: ASSPGDSNEKLF
V: TRBV10-3; CDR3: AISESVDQPQH
V: TRBV20-1; CDR3: SARDPVGLRAYEQY
V: TRBV7-3; CDR3: ASSLGTSNNNEQF
V: TRBV20-1; CDR3: SARDWDRGTGYT
V: TRBV12-3/TRBV12-4; CDR3: ASSLDRGLRTQY
V: TRBV19; CDR3: ASSSTGTSGADTQY
V: TRBV7-3; CDR3: ASSLTGSNVLT
V: TRBV7-2; CDR3: ASSKDGSSYEQY
V: TRBV7-2; CDR3: ASSLVGGSSYEQY
V: TRBV5-4; CDR3: ASSTTPYEQY
V: TRBV20-1; CDR3: SAVNRDRVFGYT
V: TRBV6-1; CDR3: ASSPRQTWNTEAF
V: TRBV28; CDR3: ASSTPGLAAYEQY
V: TRBV28; CDR3: ASRELTGGGQPQH
V: TRBV7-6; CDR3: ASSFTPGQGSSYEQY
V: TRBV7-2; CDR3: ASSSKTDFSKNIQY
V: TRBV18; CDR3: ASSPGRDRGSEQY
V: TRBV25-1; CDR3: ASSKTGSGSPLH
V: TRBV5-1; CDR3: ASSTGQGHQPQH
V: TRBV18; CDR3: ASSRERSHEQY
V: TRBV5-1; CDR3: ASSPWGLGAEAF
V: TRBV6-5; CDR3: ASSRVGTDTQY
V: TRBV28; CDR3: ASSPGEARGEETQY
V: TRBV13; CDR3: ASSLKRGSRSKNIQY
V: TRBV2; CDR3: ASAGQGTTNEKLF
V: TRBV27; CDR3: ASSSETDSNQPQH
V: TRBV6-4; CDR3: ASSDSTGGYNEQF
V: TRBV7-2; CDR3: ASSLVDARTDTQY
V: TRBV6-1; CDR3: ASSEAVGKNTGELF
V: TRBV7-6; CDR3: ASSLERSSWIAEQF
V: TRBV7-9; CDR3: ASSSQGSGYT
V: TRBV12-3/TRBV12-4; CDR3: ASSLRRMGARRYEQY
V: TRBV11-2; CDR3: ASSFLGGTDTQY
V: TRBV12-3/TRBV12-4; CDR3: ASSKKRKALH
V: TRBV25-1; CDR3: ASSIRVADTQY
V: TRBV21-1; CDR3: ASSPHGLAGVFLGETQY
V: TRBV11-2; CDR3: ASSLDGTAINEKLF
V: TRBV5-1; CDR3: ASSSTWGASDGYT